This TCR beta chain originates from a study of T-cell memory formation after mild COVID-19. TCRdb ran MiXCR on the 5' RACE reads and lists one entry per CDR3 protein. Here the sample spans some 450,000 distinct CDR3 sequences, approximately 20% being singletons. The length of the CDR3 is 16 residues. Trimming removed 6 bases from V and 11 bases from J, with 23 bases in between. This clonotype occurred a few times. This TCR derives from an adult woman who had mild COVID-19 (a few samples of this study predate the infection). Cell type and time point are not known. V usage is TRBV12-3 or TRBV12-4 and J usage is TRBJ1-6; D is undetermined. The specimen was PBMCs or a T cell subset sorted from them (not recorded which). The CDR3 spells CASRHGGLPILAPLHF. CDR3 nucleotide sequence: TGTGCCAGCAGACACGGAGGATTACCCATTTTAGCACCCCTCCACTTT.